These T cell receptor beta chains were read from a single sample in a study of shared clonotypes between healthy human individuals. Using immunoSEQ multiplex PCR, the repertoire was profiled, and TCRdb retains in-frame clones only, with some absent. In the table there are about 2.3 million clones, about 90% of which are singletons. Input material: naive CD4+ T cells from PBMCs. The receptors originated from a man between 18 and 35 years old in good health. Some clones in this sample may be carry-over from other donors' samples. The CDR3 runs from the conserved cysteine through the conserved F or W. A D gene is named only where the DNA matches it firmly. Where a row states a size, it is once, few, many or the class of an expanded clone; other rows omit it.

D gene: TRBD1
V gene: TRBV5-1
clone size: -
J gene: TRBJ2-7
CDR3 DNA: TGCGCCAGCAGCCGTACCGGGACAGGGGCATCCTACGAGCAGTACTTC
CDR3 protein: CASSRTGTGASYEQYF

D gene: TRBD2
V gene: TRBV10-3
clone size: -
J gene: TRBJ2-7
CDR3 DNA: TGTGCCATCAGTGATGCTAGCGGGAGTTCTCGCGGCGAGCAGTACTTC
CDR3 protein: CAISDASGSSRGEQYF

D gene: -
V gene: TRBV28
clone size: -
J gene: TRBJ2-2
CDR3 DNA: TGTGCCAGCAGTACAGGGAGCCCTGGGGCCGGGGAGCTGTTTTTT
CDR3 protein: CASSTGSPGAGELFF

D gene: TRBD2
V gene: TRBV14
clone size: -
J gene: TRBJ2-3
CDR3 DNA: TGTGCCAGCAGGATTAGCGGGAGTGGGGCAGATACGCAGTATTTT
CDR3 protein: CASRISGSGADTQYF

D gene: -
V gene: TRBV5-1
clone size: -
J gene: TRBJ2-5
CDR3 DNA: TGCGCCAGCAGCTTAGGCGGGACACCTCAAGAGACCCAGTACTTC
CDR3 protein: CASSLGGTPQETQYF

D gene: -
V gene: TRBV5-1
clone size: -
J gene: TRBJ2-3
CDR3 DNA: TGCGCCAGCAGCTTGGACTATTTTCAGGGTGGGACAGATACGCAGTATTTT
CDR3 protein: CASSLDYFQGGTDTQYF

D gene: TRBD1
V gene: TRBV6-6
clone size: -
J gene: TRBJ2-7
CDR3 DNA: TGTGCCACGTCGACAGGGGGCCCCTACGAGCAGTACTTC
CDR3 protein: CATSTGGPYEQYF

D gene: -
V gene: TRBV7-9
clone size: -
J gene: TRBJ2-3
CDR3 DNA: TGTGCCAGCAGCTTAGGGGCTGCGGATACGCAGTATTTT
CDR3 protein: CASSLGAADTQYF

D gene: TRBD2
V gene: TRBV10-3
clone size: -
J gene: TRBJ2-7
CDR3 DNA: TGTGCCATCAGTGAGACCCTTCCGGGACAGCGAGGACTAGCGGGAGTCGAGCAGTACTTC
CDR3 protein: CAISETLPGQRGLAGVEQYF

D gene: -
V gene: TRBV28
clone size: -
J gene: TRBJ2-5
CDR3 DNA: TGTGCCAGCAGTTACGACGGGAAAAGGGAGACCCAGTACTTC
CDR3 protein: CASSYDGKRETQYF

D gene: TRBD1
V gene: TRBV11-3
clone size: -
J gene: TRBJ2-2
CDR3 DNA: TGTGCCAGCAGCTTAGAGGAGGCCAGGGGGCGTACCGGGGAGCTGTTTTTT
CDR3 protein: CASSLEEARGRTGELFF

D gene: TRBD1
V gene: TRBV28
clone size: -
J gene: TRBJ1-1
CDR3 DNA: TGTGCCAGCAGTTTAGGGACAGGGGGTTCTGAAGCTTTCTTT
CDR3 protein: CASSLGTGGSEAFF

D gene: -
V gene: TRBV28
clone size: -
J gene: TRBJ1-1
CDR3 DNA: TGTGCCAGCAGTTTATTTGGGAGCAAGGGAGCTATAATGAACACTGAAGCTTTCTTT
CDR3 protein: CASSLFGSKGAIMNTEAFF

D gene: -
V gene: TRBV19
clone size: -
J gene: TRBJ1-3
CDR3 DNA: TGTGCCAGTAGTACCAACCGGGGCCCGGGCTATGGAAACACCATATATTTT
CDR3 protein: CASSTNRGPGYGNTIYF

D gene: TRBD2
V gene: TRBV7-2
clone size: -
J gene: TRBJ2-3
CDR3 DNA: TGTGCCAGCAGCTTAGGGCTAGCGGGAGGGCCATATGAAGATACGCAGTATTTT
CDR3 protein: CASSLGLAGGPYEDTQYF

D gene: -
V gene: TRBV5-1
clone size: -
J gene: TRBJ1-2
CDR3 DNA: TGCGCCAGCAGCTCCCTGGACGGGCGGACAGCTAACTATGGCTACACCTTC
CDR3 protein: CASSSLDGRTANYGYTF

D gene: -
V gene: TRBV4-1
clone size: -
J gene: TRBJ2-5
CDR3 DNA: TGCGCCAGCAGCCAAGGTCTCCCGGAGACCCAGTACTTC
CDR3 protein: CASSQGLPETQYF

D gene: -
V gene: TRBV9
clone size: -
J gene: TRBJ1-4
CDR3 DNA: TGTGCCAGCAGCGCGAGGGGTGTACGCTCGGGAGAAAAACTGTTTTTT
CDR3 protein: CASSARGVRSGEKLFF

D gene: -
V gene: TRBV2
clone size: -
J gene: TRBJ1-1
CDR3 DNA: TGTGCCAGCACCCTGACGGGAAAAAACACTGAAGCTTTCTTT
CDR3 protein: CASTLTGKNTEAFF

D gene: TRBD1
V gene: TRBV6-1
clone size: once
J gene: TRBJ2-2
CDR3 DNA: TGTGCCAGCAGATACGACAGGGTCGCCGGGGAGCTGTTTTTT
CDR3 protein: CASRYDRVAGELFF

D gene: -
V gene: TRBV19
clone size: -
J gene: TRBJ1-4
CDR3 DNA: TGTGCCAGTAGTGCAGGGTCGGTGACTAATGAAAAACTGTTTTTT
CDR3 protein: CASSAGSVTNEKLFF

D gene: -
V gene: TRBV28
clone size: -
J gene: TRBJ1-2
CDR3 DNA: TGTGCCAGCAGTCGTAGGACAATGGCTAACTATGGCTACACCTTC
CDR3 protein: CASSRRTMANYGYTF

D gene: TRBD2
V gene: TRBV6-1
clone size: -
J gene: TRBJ2-3
CDR3 DNA: TGTGCCAGCAGTACGACTAGCGGCACAGATACGCAGTATTTT
CDR3 protein: CASSTTSGTDTQYF

D gene: -
V gene: TRBV2
clone size: -
J gene: TRBJ2-1
CDR3 DNA: TGTGCCAGCAGTGAGAAAGGGAGTTGGTACAATGAGCAGTTCTTC
CDR3 protein: CASSEKGSWYNEQFF

D gene: -
V gene: TRBV7-9
clone size: -
J gene: TRBJ1-2
CDR3 DNA: TGTGCCAGCAGCCCCCAGGAGGCCCAGGATGGCTACACCTTC
CDR3 protein: CASSPQEAQDGYTF

D gene: -
V gene: TRBV10-2
clone size: -
J gene: TRBJ1-1
CDR3 DNA: TGCGCCAGCAGTGATAGTGGGCAGGTCGAAGCTTTCTTT
CDR3 protein: CASSDSGQVEAFF

D gene: -
V gene: TRBV6-5
clone size: -
J gene: TRBJ1-1
CDR3 DNA: TGTGCCAGCAGTCGCACAGGGACTGAAGCTTTCTTT
CDR3 protein: CASSRTGTEAFF

D gene: -
V gene: TRBV10-3
clone size: once
J gene: TRBJ2-1
CDR3 DNA: TGTGCCTCGGAAGCGGACTACAATGAGCAGTTCTTC
CDR3 protein: CASEADYNEQFF

D gene: -
V gene: TRBV28
clone size: -
J gene: TRBJ2-1
CDR3 DNA: TGTGCCAGCAGTTTATTACTCACCCCCCAAGATGAGCAGTTCTTC
CDR3 protein: CASSLLLTPQDEQFF